The present T cell receptor beta chain was sequenced within a study of blood T cell repertoires in COVID-19. Study as a whole: T cells, B-cell-depleted T cells, or PBMCs supplied cDNA or gDNA.

Participants reported their clinical history, and cohort assignment relied on those reports. The study counted Cohort 3 donors as recovered given two negative PCRs, clearance, or symptom resolution. TCRdb's table, derived via immunoSEQ multiplex PCR, lists solely in-frame clones and lacks some. Of under 150,000 clones in the sample, about 86% were seen once. CDR1 is WNHNN and CDR2 is SYGVQD in the germline V gene (reference sequence). The CDR3 covers 15 residues. With 6 bases clipped from V and 5 bases from J, the junction kept 7 bases outside the gene matches. The sequence derives from a woman aged 50 to 65 who had recovered from COVID-19. The sequenced sample was PBMCs or T cells enriched from blood (not recorded which). This chain uses TRBV10-1 with TRBJ2-2; 9 bases agree with TRBD1. The CDR3 DNA reads as TGCGCCAGCAGCGCCGGGACAGGGAGAACCGGGGAGCTGTTTTTT. It yields the protein CASSAGTGRTGELFF.